A selection of T cell receptor beta chains follows, all from one sample in a study of blood T cell repertoires in COVID-19. Profiled with immunoSEQ multiplex PCR; TCRdb holds only in-frame clones, not every one. Here the sample spans approximately 190,000 clones, 84% being singletons. Sequenced material: PBMCs or T cells enriched from blood (not recorded which). All receptors come from a woman in her 30s who had been exposed to COVID-19. The CDR3 runs from the conserved cysteine through the conserved F or W. Fields, in order: D gene, J gene, V gene, clone size, CDR3 DNA, CDR3 protein. D genes are given only for firm matches. Rows give clone size only sometimes, using once, few, many, or a class for an expanded clone.

>NA|TRBJ1-3|TRBV6-5|NA
TGTGCCAGCAGTTACGAGGGCACAGGAAACACCATATATTTT
CASSYEGTGNTIYF
>NA|TRBJ1-2|TRBV18|few
TGTGCCAGCTCACCACAGGGAGAGGGCTATGGCTACACCTTC
CASSPQGEGYGYTF
>TRBD2|TRBJ2-1|TRBV6-5|NA
TGTGCCAGCAGTACTCTAGCGGGGGGAGGAAATGAGCAGTTCTTC
CASSTLAGGGNEQFF
>TRBD1|TRBJ1-1|TRBV30|NA
TGTGCCTGGAGTCTCGGACAGGTTTTCACTGAAGCTTTCTTT
CAWSLGQVFTEAFF
>NA|TRBJ2-1|TRBV29-1|once
TGCAGCGTCCCCAGGGCCCCCTTGTTGGGGCAGTTCTTC
CSVPRAPLLGQFF
>NA|TRBJ1-1|TRBV25-1|NA
TGTGCCAGCAGTGAATGGTCCCGGGACACTATGAACACTGAAGCTTTCTTT
CASSEWSRDTMNTEAFF
>TRBD2|TRBJ2-1|TRBV10-3|NA
TGTGCCATCAGTTCTTTCGCGGGGGGCCCGAACAATGAGCAGTTCTTC
CAISSFAGGPNNEQFF
>NA|TRBJ2-5|TRBV4-1|NA
TGCGCCAGCAGCCCACTTAGCACCGGAGCCTTCAAAGAGACCCAGTACTTC
CASSPLSTGAFKETQYF
>TRBD1|TRBJ2-1|TRBV7-8|few
TGTGCCAGCAGCGAAGGACAGGGATACAATGAGCAGTTCTTC
CASSEGQGYNEQFF
>TRBD2|TRBJ2-2|TRBV9|NA
TGTGCCAGCAGCGTAGAGGGACTAGCGAGAAACGGGGAGCTGTTTTTT
CASSVEGLARNGELFF
>NA|TRBJ2-5|TRBV30|NA
TGTGCCTGGAGAGAGGAGACCCAGTACTTC
CAWREETQYF
>TRBD1|TRBJ2-7|TRBV5-1|NA
TGCGCCAGCAGCTTCACAGGGGGCTTAAGAGAGCAGTACTTC
CASSFTGGLREQYF
>TRBD1|TRBJ1-2|TRBV19|once
TGTGCCAGTAGCATACAGGGGATATATAACTATGGCTACACCTTC
CASSIQGIYNYGYTF
>NA|TRBJ1-2|TRBV7-2|NA
TGTGCCAGCAGCCCCGGGGGGGGGCTGTTTGGCTACACCTTC
CASSPGGGLFGYTF
>NA|TRBJ2-3|TRBV4-1|once
TGCGCCAGCAGCCAAGTCGACGCGGGCACAGATACGCAGTATTTT
CASSQVDAGTDTQYF
>NA|TRBJ1-6|TRBV7-8|NA
TGTGCCAGCAGCTTAGACTCGCGTGGGGCCAAAGATAATTCACCCCTCCACTTT
CASSLDSRGAKDNSPLHF
>NA|TRBJ2-2|TRBV11-2|NA
TGTGCCAGCAGCTCCCGTCCGGACAGTAACACCGGGGAGCTGTTTTTT
CASSSRPDSNTGELFF
>NA|TRBJ1-1|TRBV7-9|NA
TGTGCCAGCAGCTTAGGGGGTTGGACCGGAGGCACTGAAGCTTTCTTT
CASSLGGWTGGTEAFF